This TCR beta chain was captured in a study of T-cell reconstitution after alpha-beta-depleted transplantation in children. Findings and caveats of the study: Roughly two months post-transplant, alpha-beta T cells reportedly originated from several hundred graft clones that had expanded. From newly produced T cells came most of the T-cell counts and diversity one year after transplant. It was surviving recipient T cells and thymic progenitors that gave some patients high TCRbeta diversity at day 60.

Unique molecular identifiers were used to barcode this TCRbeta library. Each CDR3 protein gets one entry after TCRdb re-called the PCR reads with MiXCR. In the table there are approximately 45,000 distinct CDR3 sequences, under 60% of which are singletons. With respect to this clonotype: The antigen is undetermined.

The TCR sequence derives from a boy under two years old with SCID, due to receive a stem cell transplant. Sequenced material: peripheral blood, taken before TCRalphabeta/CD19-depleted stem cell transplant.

The CDR3 nucleotides are TGCAGTGCTAGAGACCGGACTCGACGGCTATACGAGCAGTACTTC. It translates to CSARDRTRRLYEQYF. This chain connects TRBV20-1 to TRBJ2-7; tentative D call: TRBD2 (5 bases). Germline V lookup: CDR1 DFQATT, CDR2 SNEGSKA (reference sequence). The V end was cut by 0 bases, the J end by 4 bases, with 16 bases between. The CDR3 sequence is 15 residues long.